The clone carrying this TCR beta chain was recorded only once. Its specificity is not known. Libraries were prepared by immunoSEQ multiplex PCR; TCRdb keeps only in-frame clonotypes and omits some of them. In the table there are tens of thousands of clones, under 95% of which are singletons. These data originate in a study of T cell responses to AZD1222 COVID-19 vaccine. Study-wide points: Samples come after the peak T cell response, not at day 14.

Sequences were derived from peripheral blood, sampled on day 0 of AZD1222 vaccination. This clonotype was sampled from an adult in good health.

The CDR3 nucleotides are TGTGCCAGCAGCGTAGAGGTCGCAGACATTCAGTACTTC. Amino acid sequence: CASSVEVADIQYF. V is TRBV9 and J is TRBJ2-4; no definite D call. Germline loops: CDR1 SGDLS, CDR2 YYNGEE. Trimming removed 0 bases at V and 8 bases at J, with 9 bases between. The CDR3 sequence is 13 residues long.